This TCR beta chain was found in a study of blood T cells in healthy people across ages. The authors ran a second PCR of roughly 6 to 12 cycles using a sample-barcoded 5' primer and a J-beta primer mix. Using its own MiXCR run on the 5' RACE reads, TCRdb lists one record per CDR3 protein. The table shows approximately 800,000 distinct CDR3 sequences, with 56% occurring only once. This receptor was obtained from a man aged 35 to 55 in good health. The source material was blood.

CDR3 loop: CASRMGQGALERQYF. The CDR3 DNA reads TGTGCCAGCAGGATGGGACAGGGGGCCCTCGAAAGGCAGTACTTC. The genes are TRBV6-2 or TRBV6-3 and TRBJ2-4, with 12 bases identical to TRBD1. With V trimmed by 6 bases and J by 13 bases, 13 bases remained unmatched. CDR3 length: 15 amino acids. In germline, CDR1 is MNHEY, CDR2 SVGEGT.